This TCR beta chain was obtained from a study of T cell responses to AZD1222 COVID-19 vaccine. Overall study findings and caveats: With dominance at 160-218 and 743-854, vaccine-associated CD4 TCRs spanned spike. Among AZD1222 vaccinees, only six were seropositive at baseline. Females made up more of the donors, who were largely white British, and clonal diversity may have come out too low.

To note about this clone: The target antigen is unknown.

Second-dose schedules of about 4 or about 12 weeks were combined. TCRdb's copy holds only in-frame clones and misses some; the assay was immunoSEQ multiplex PCR. The repertoire holds some 150,000 clones, with 92% as singletons. Source: peripheral blood, taken 28 days after the second AZD1222 dose. The receptor's source is an adult who received the AZD1222 COVID-19 vaccine.

CDR3 sequence: CASSDGLGEKLFF. The CDR3 coding sequence is TGTGCCAGCAGTGATGGGCTCGGTGAAAAACTGTTTTTT. The chain uses TRBV25-1 and TRBJ1-4; D ambiguous. Germline CDR1 reads MGHDK; CDR2 reads SYGVNS. The V end was cut by 3 bases, the J end by 7 bases, with 9 bases between. This CDR3 spans 13 amino acids.